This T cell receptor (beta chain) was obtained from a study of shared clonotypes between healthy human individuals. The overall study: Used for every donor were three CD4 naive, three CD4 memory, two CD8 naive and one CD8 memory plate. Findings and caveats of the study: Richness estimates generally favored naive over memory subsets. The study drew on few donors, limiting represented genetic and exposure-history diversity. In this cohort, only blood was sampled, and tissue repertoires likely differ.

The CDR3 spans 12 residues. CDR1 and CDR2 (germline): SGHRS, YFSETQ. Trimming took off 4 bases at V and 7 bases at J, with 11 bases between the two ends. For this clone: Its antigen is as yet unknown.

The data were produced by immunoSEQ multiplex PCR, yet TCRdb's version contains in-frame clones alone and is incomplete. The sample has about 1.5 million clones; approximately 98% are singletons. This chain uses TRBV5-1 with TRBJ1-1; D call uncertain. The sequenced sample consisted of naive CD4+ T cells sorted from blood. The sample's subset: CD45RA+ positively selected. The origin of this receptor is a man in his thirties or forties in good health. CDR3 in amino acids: CASSMKGDEAFF. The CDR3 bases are TGCGCCAGCAGCATGAAGGGTGATGAAGCTTTCTTT.